Shown below are 2 T cell receptor beta chains from a single sample sequenced in a study of beta chain features in type 1 diabetes. The whole isolated RNA underwent reverse transcription, so sequencing captured expressed TCRB transcripts. The protocol was immunoSEQ multiplex PCR, while the TCRdb copy is restricted to in-frame clones and leaves out a portion. Of more than 350,000 clones listed, 10% to 12% are singletons. The sequenced material came from naive CD4+ T cells from blood. All receptors derive from a woman between 18 and 29 years old in good health.

This clone came up a few times. This rearrangement joins TRBV7-9 to TRBJ2-1; possibly TRBD1 or TRBD2 for D (6 bases each). CDR3 length: 15 amino acids. Trimming cost V 3 bases and J 9 bases, with 18 bases left between them. The germline gives CDR1 SEHNR, CDR2 FQNEAQ (reference sequence). CDR3 sequence reads: CASSFHGGVVGEQFF. CDR3 sequence (DNA): TGTGCCAGCAGCTTCCACGGGGGCGTGGTGGGTGAGCAGTTCTTC.

This chain joins TRBV6-5 and TRBJ2-1, with 9 bases aligning to TRBD2. Germline assignment: CDR1 MNHEY and CDR2 SVGAGI. There are 15 residues in the CDR3. V lost 1 base, J lost 6 bases, and 4 bases stayed unmatched. CDR3 protein: CASSYLVAGVNEQFF. The CDR3 DNA follows: TGTGCCAGCAGTTACTTGGTAGCGGGGGTCAATGAGCAGTTCTTC.